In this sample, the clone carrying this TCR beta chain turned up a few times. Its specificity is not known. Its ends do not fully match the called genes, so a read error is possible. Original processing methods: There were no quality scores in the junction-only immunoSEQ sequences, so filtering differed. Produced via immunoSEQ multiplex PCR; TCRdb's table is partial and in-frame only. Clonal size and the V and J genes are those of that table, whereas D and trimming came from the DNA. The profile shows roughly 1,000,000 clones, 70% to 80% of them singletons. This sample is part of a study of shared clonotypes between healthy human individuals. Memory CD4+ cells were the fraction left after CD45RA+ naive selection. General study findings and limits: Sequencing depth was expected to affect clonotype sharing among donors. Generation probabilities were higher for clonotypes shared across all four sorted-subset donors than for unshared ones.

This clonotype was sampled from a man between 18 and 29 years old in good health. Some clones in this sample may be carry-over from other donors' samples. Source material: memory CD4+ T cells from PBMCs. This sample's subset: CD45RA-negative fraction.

The CDR3 protein is CASSRAPQGTQYF. Written as DNA, the CDR3 is TGTGCCAGCAGCCGGGCACCACAAGGGACCCAGTACTTC. The V call is TRBV2, the J call TRBJ2-5; no firm D call. Germline loops: CDR1 SNHLY, CDR2 FYNNEI. CDR3 size: 13 residues. Full variable domain (remainder filled in from reference TRBV2 and TRBJ2-5): EPEVTQTPSHQVTQMGQEVILRCVPISNHLYFYWYRQILGQKVEFLVSFYNNEISEKSEIFDDQFSVERPDGSNFTLKIRSTKLEDSAMYFCASSRAPQGTQYFGPGTRLLVL.